These T cell receptor beta chains were read from a single sample in a study of blood T cell repertoires in COVID-19. TCRdb keeps only in-frame clones here, not all; method: immunoSEQ multiplex PCR. Of 200,000 to 300,000 clones listed, roughly 82% are singletons. The specimen was peripheral blood. The origin of the receptors is a man aged 35-49 years who had recovered from COVID-19. The CDR3 runs from the conserved cysteine through the conserved F or W. The D gene is left open where the match is weak. Where a row states a size, it is once, few, many or the class of an expanded clone; other rows omit it.

d_call clone_size j_call v_call cdr3_nt cdr3_aa
. . TRBJ1-5 TRBV19 TGTGCCGGTGGCAGAAAGGGAGGCAATCAGCCCCAGCATTTT CAGGRKGGNQPQHF
. . TRBJ2-2 TRBV7-2 TGTGCCAGCAGCTTAGCCGGCGGAAGACGGACCGGGGAGCTGTTTTTT CASSLAGGRRTGELFF
. . TRBJ2-2 TRBV5-8 TGTGCCAGCAGCTTGGATGAGGGAAACACCGGGGAGCTGTTTTTT CASSLDEGNTGELFF
TRBD1 . TRBJ1-1 TRBV5-1 TGCGCCAGCAGCCCCCAACAGGGGGCGAACACTGAAGCTTTCTTT CASSPQQGANTEAFF
TRBD2 . TRBJ2-1 TRBV19 TGTGCCAGTAGTATGACTAGCGTCTCCTACAATGAGCAGTTCTTC CASSMTSVSYNEQFF
TRBD1 few TRBJ1-6 TRBV6-5 TGTGCCAGCAGGGAGACAGGGGTCTCTAATTCACCCCTCCACTTT CASRETGVSNSPLHF
TRBD1 . TRBJ1-2 TRBV19 TGTGCCAGTAGTACGACAGGGGGAAACTATGGCTACACCTTC CASSTTGGNYGYTF
. once TRBJ2-5 TRBV12-3/TRBV12-4 TGTGCCAGCAGTTTATTACTAGGCGAGACCCAGTACTTC CASSLLLGETQYF
TRBD1 . TRBJ1-4 TRBV6-1 TGTGCCAGCAGTGATTCTGGCAGGGGGCGAGGTGAAAAACTGTTTTTT CASSDSGRGRGEKLFF
. . TRBJ2-4 TRBV7-9 TGTGCCAGCAGCTTAGTTTCTGAACAGGGAAACATTCAGTACTTC CASSLVSEQGNIQYF
TRBD2 . TRBJ2-3 TRBV27 TGTGCCAGCAGTTTAATCGCGGGGGGCACAGATACGCAGTATTTT CASSLIAGGTDTQYF
. . TRBJ1-5 TRBV5-1 TGCGCCAGCAGCTCGGGGGACTGGGGAAGCAATCAGCCCCAGCATTTT CASSSGDWGSNQPQHF
. . TRBJ2-2 TRBV7-2 TGTGCCAGCAGCCAACTGGACACCGGGGAGCTGTTTTTT CASSQLDTGELFF
. once TRBJ2-2 TRBV10-3 TGTGCCATCAAGGGTGGTGGGAGAGGCACCGGGGAGCTGTTTTTT CAIKGGGRGTGELFF
TRBD1 . TRBJ1-1 TRBV19 TGTGTGACGAAACAGGGGAGCACTGAAGCTTTCTTT CVTKQGSTEAFF
. . TRBJ1-6 TRBV27 TGTGCCAGCAGTACCACTGGGGGAGGAAATTCACCCCTCCACTTT CASSTTGGGNSPLHF
TRBD2 . TRBJ2-2 TRBV11-3 TGTGCCAGCAGCCCAAGCGCAGAGCGGGGGGCGACGAACACCGGGGAGCTGTTTTTT CASSPSAERGATNTGELFF
TRBD1 . TRBJ1-1 TRBV4-3 TGCGCCAGCAGCCAAGAGACAGGGTGGGACACTGAAGCTTTCTTT CASSQETGWDTEAFF
. . TRBJ1-1 TRBV5-4 TGTGCCAGCAGCTTGATGCAGGCCGGAGGCACTGAAGCTTTCTTT CASSLMQAGGTEAFF